The TCR beta chain under discussion was sequenced for a study of a mutant IDH1 vaccine in newly diagnosed glioma. Study at large: Treated patients comprised approximately 60% males and roughly 40% females, mean age about 40 years. Patients' prior therapy spanned radiotherapy, temozolomide, or both; most underwent both.

Here immunoSEQ multiplex PCR was the method, and the copy in TCRdb shows in-frame clones only, minus some. The data contain roughly 52,000 clones, 80% to 90% of them seen just once; the ten biggest clones take up over 4%. The sample's time point: week 35, safety follow-up. The vaccine gave 300 ug of a 20-mer mutant IDH1 peptide subcutaneously per dose. CDR3 length: 13 amino acids. V dropped 2 bases and J dropped 8; count of bases not matched to a gene: 6. Germline assignment: CDR1 SGHNT and CDR2 YYREEE (reference sequence). Worth noting for this clone: The antigen is not known.

The receptor was isolated from a woman aged 18 to 35 with glioma. This sequence joins TRBV5-4 and TRBJ1-1; 7 nucleotides agree with TRBD1. Sequences were derived from PBMCs, sampled from a glioma patient whose treatment included an IDH1 peptide vaccine. The CDR3 DNA is TGTGCCAGCAGCTTCCCGGGACAGTTGGAAGCTTTCTTT. Translated: CASSFPGQLEAFF.